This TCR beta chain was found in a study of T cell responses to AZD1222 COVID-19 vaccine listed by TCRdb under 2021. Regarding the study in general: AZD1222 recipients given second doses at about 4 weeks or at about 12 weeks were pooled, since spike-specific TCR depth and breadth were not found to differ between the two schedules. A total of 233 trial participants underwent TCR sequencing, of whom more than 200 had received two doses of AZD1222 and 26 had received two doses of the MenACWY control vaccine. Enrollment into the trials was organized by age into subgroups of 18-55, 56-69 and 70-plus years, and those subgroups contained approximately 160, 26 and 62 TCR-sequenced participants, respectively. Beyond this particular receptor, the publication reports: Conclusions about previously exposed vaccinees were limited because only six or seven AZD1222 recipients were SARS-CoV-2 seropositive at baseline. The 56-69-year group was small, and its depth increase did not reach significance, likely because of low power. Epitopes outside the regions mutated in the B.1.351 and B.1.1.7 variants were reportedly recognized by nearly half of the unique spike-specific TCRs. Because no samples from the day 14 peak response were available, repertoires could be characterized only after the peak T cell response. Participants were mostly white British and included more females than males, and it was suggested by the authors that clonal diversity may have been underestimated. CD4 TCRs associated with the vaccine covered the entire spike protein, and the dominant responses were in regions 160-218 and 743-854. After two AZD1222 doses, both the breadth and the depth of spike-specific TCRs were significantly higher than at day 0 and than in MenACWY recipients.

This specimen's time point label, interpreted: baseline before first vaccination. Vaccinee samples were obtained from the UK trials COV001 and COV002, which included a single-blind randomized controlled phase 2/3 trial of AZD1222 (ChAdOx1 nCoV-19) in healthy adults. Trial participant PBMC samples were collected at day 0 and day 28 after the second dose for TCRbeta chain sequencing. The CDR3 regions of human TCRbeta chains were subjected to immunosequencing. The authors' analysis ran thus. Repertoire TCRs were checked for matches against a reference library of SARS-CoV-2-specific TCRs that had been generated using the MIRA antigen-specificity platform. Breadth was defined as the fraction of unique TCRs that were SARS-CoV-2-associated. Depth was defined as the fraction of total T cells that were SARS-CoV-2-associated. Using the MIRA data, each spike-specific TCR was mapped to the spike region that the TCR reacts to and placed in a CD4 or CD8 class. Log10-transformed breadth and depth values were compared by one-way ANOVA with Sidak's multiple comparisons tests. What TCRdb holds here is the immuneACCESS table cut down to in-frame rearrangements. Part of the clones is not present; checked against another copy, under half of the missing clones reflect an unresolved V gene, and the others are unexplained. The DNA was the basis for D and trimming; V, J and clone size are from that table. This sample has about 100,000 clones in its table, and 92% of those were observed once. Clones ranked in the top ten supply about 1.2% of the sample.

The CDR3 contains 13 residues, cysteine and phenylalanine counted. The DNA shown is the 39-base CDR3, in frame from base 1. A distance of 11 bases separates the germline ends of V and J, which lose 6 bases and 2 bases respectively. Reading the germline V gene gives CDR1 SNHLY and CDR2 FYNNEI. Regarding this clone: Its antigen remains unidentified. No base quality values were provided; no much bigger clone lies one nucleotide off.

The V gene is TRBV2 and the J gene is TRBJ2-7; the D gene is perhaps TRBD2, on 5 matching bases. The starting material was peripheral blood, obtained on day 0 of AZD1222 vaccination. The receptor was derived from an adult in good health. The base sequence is TGTGCCAGCAGGAAGGACGGGACCTACGAGCAGTACTTC. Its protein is CASRKDGTYEQYF.